The 17 T cell receptor beta chains given below trace back to one sample, sequenced in a study of T-cell memory formation after mild COVID-19. From the 5' RACE reads, TCRdb called clonotypes with MiXCR, one entry per CDR3 protein. The sample carries about 130,000 distinct CDR3 sequences, about a sixth recorded once. The source material was PBMCs or a T cell subset sorted from them (not recorded which). The receptors here all came from a man in his late teens or twenties who had mild COVID-19 (a few samples of this study predate the infection). Cell type and time point are not known.

This clonotype was detected ten times or more. The rearrangement joins TRBV6-2 or TRBV6-3 to TRBJ2-7, with D perhaps given as TRBD1 or TRBD2 (5 bases each). Trimming pared 4 bases from V and 2 bases from J, leaving 15 bases between. This CDR3 region has 15 residues. Germline loops: CDR1 MNHEY, CDR2 SVGEGT. CDR3 DNA sequence: TGTGCCAGCAGTTGGGGGACGGACTCTCCCTACGAGCAGTACGTC. Its protein is CASSWGTDSPYEQYV.

The chain uses TRBV28 and TRBJ1-5; 9 bases are shared with TRBD1. V trimming: 6 bases; J trimming: 7 bases; junction bases outside the gene matches: 7. The CDR3 totals 14 residues. Germline loops: CDR1 MDHEN, CDR2 SYDVKM. CDR3 protein: CASSAGTGKQPQHF. The CDR3 DNA sequence: TGTGCCAGCAGCGCTGGGACAGGGAAACAGCCCCAGCATTTT.

This clonotype was detected many times. This chain joins TRBV11-2 and TRBJ2-3, with D perhaps matching TRBD1 or TRBD2 (5 bases each). CDR3 length equals 12 residues. V gave up 8 bases and J gave up 2 bases, with 8 bases separating them. Germline CDR1 and CDR2: SGHAT and FQNNGV. The CDR3 sequence: CASGGTTDTQYF. Here the CDR3 DNA reads TGTGCCAGCGGGGGAACCACAGATACGCAGTATTTT.

The chain carries TRBV14 and TRBJ2-7; D ambiguous. The CDR3 has 16 amino acids. Trimming took 0 bases from V and 5 from J, leaving 17 bases between them. Germline CDR1 and CDR2: SGHDN and FVKESK. The CDR3 reads CASSQDRLGSGHEQYF. CDR3 in DNA: TGTGCCAGCAGCCAAGACCGGTTAGGTTCGGGCCACGAGCAGTACTTC.

The rearrangement links TRBV11-1 to TRBJ2-2; TRBD2 aligns across 7 bases. V was pared by 5 bases and J by 9 bases, with 6 bases of the junction left unmatched. This CDR3 has 13 residues. Germline V gene lookup returns CDR1 SGHAT and CDR2 FQDESV (reference sequence). Here the CDR3 DNA reads TGTGCCAGCAGCGAGCGGGATATTAGGGAGCTGTTTTTT. Its protein is CASSERDIRELFF. The full variable domain, completed using reference TRBV11-1 and TRBJ2-2, is EAEVAQSPRYKITEKSQAVAFWCDPISGHATLYWYRQILGQGPELLVQFQDESVVDDSQLPKDRFSAERLKGVDSTLKIQPAELGDSAMYLCASSERDIRELFFGEGSRLTVL.

The chain joins TRBV4-2 to TRBJ2-2, with 9 bases that match TRBD1. There are 16 residues in the CDR3. From germline, CDR1 is LGHNA and CDR2 YNFKEQ. The J segment lost 7 bases and the V segment lost 5 bases, leaving 11 bases of the junction unmatched. In DNA form, the CDR3 reads TGTGCCAGCAGCGAAACAGGGGGCTCGGTCGGCGGGGAGCTGTTTTTT. Residues: CASSETGGSVGGELFF.

The sample holds many counts of this clonotype. V and J are TRBV7-2 and TRBJ2-5; D may be TRBD1 (5 bases). Trimming shortened V by 5 bases and J by 2 bases, and 9 bases separated the two germline ends. The CDR3 totals 13 residues. Germline V lookup: CDR1 SGHTA, CDR2 FQGNSA. CDR3 region: CASSPDRQETQYF. CDR3 nucleotides: TGTGCCAGCAGCCCCGACAGACAAGAGACCCAGTACTTC. The variable domain in full, completed from reference TRBV7-2 and TRBJ2-5, reads GAGVSQSPSNKVTEKGKDVELRCDPISGHTALYWYRQSLGQGLEFLIYFQGNSAPDKSGLPSDRFSAERTGGSVSTLTIQRTQQEDSAVYLCASSPDRQETQYFGPGTRLLVL.

This clonotype was detected a few times. The chain joins TRBV3-1 to TRBJ2-3; 8 bases map to TRBD2. J lost 2 bases, V lost 6 bases, and 7 bases had no gene match. This CDR3 comprises 15 residues. Germline CDR1 and CDR2: LGHDT and YNNKEL (reference sequence). CDR3 coding DNA: TGTGCCAGCAGACCCACCGGGGGGGTCACAGATACGCAGTATTTT. It is translated as CASRPTGGVTDTQYF.

This clonotype was counted at least ten times. The chain is built from TRBV7-9 and TRBJ2-5; D gene unclear. The V end lost 3 bases, the J end lost 5 bases, and 7 bases lay between the germline ends. The CDR3 sequence is 12 residues long. The germline gives CDR1 SEHNR, CDR2 FQNEAQ (reference sequence). CDR3 sequence: CASSFVRETQYF. CDR3 in DNA: TGTGCCAGCAGCTTTGTACGGGAGACCCAGTACTTC.

There are a few counts of this clonotype. V usage is TRBV9 and J usage is TRBJ2-6, with 9 bases aligning to TRBD1. With V trimmed by 7 bases and J by 2 bases, 4 bases remained unmatched. The V gene's germline CDR1 is SGDLS and CDR2 YYNGEE. CDR3 length: 15 amino acids. The CDR3 region is CASDRTGAGANVLTF. CDR3 bases: TGTGCCAGCGATCGGACAGGGGCTGGGGCCAACGTCCTGACTTTC.

This clonotype was picked up many times. J is TRBJ2-7 and V is TRBV10-2, with 12 bases that match TRBD1. Looked up from germline, CDR1 is WSHSY and CDR2 is SAAADI. The CDR3 consists of 15 residues. V gave up 6 bases and J gave up 7 bases; unmatched junction bases: 10. This chain's CDR3 is CASSAPGQGAREQYF. The CDR3, as DNA: TGCGCCAGCAGCGCACCGGGACAGGGGGCGCGGGAGCAGTACTTC.

This clonotype was found many times. The chain has TRBV4-3 and TRBJ2-2, with 9 bases fitting TRBD1. CDR3 length equals 17 residues. J was trimmed by 3 bases and V by 1 base; bases with no gene match: 6. Germline loops: CDR1 LGHNA, CDR2 YSLEER. CDR3 region: CASSQGTTGGYTGELFF. CDR3 coding DNA: TGCGCCAGCAGCCAAGGGACGACAGGGGGTTACACCGGGGAGCTGTTTTTT.

In this sample, this clonotype turned up a few times. This sequence joins TRBV7-2 and TRBJ1-1; TRBD1 is a possible D gene (6 bases). The CDR3 loop spans 15 amino acids. Germline V lookup: CDR1 SGHTA, CDR2 FQGNSA. V gave up 4 bases and J gave up 2 bases, with 14 bases separating them. CDR3 sequence (DNA): TGTGCCAGCAGCTCCGTAGGGGGATATAACACTGAAGCTTTCTTT. Its translation is CASSSVGGYNTEAFF.

The chain joins TRBV4-3 to TRBJ1-5; D not certain. This CDR3 region has 15 residues. CDR1 and CDR2 from the germline V gene are LGHNA and YSLEER. V was shortened by 1 base and J by 4 bases, with 11 bases between the two germline ends. The CDR3 loop reads CASSQGEGRNQPQHF. The CDR3 DNA follows: TGCGCCAGCAGCCAAGGCGAAGGGCGTAATCAGCCCCAGCATTTT.

The sample holds a few counts of this clonotype. The chain recombines TRBV28 with TRBJ2-7; 8 bases align to TRBD1. Losses at the gene ends were 1 base for V and 3 bases for J; bases not matched to a gene: 8. Germline CDR1 is MDHEN and CDR2 is SYDVKM. This CDR3 has 16 residues. CDR3: CASSLSRTGTGYEQYV. In nucleotides, the CDR3 is TGTGCCAGCAGTTTATCCCGGACAGGGACAGGCTACGAGCAGTACGTC.

This chain connects TRBV4-2 to TRBJ2-5; the match to TRBD2 covers 13 bases. Germline-derived CDR1 and CDR2 are LGHNA and YNFKEQ. After removal of 4 bases from V and 0 bases from J, the junction contained 2 bases not matched to a gene. The CDR3 loop spans 16 amino acids. Here the CDR3 reads CASSRTSGGNQETQYF. DNA for the CDR3: TGTGCCAGCAGCCGGACTAGCGGGGGAAACCAAGAGACCCAGTACTTC.

V is TRBV5-1 and J is TRBJ2-2, with 10 bases fitting TRBD1. CDR3 length: 16 amino acids. The germline gives CDR1 SGHRS, CDR2 YFSETQ. V shed 4 bases, J shed 5 bases, and the junction held 8 bases outside the gene matches. The DNA for the CDR3 is TGCGCCAGCAGCCACCGGGACAGGGGCTTTACCGGGGAGCTGTTTTTT. It translates to CASSHRDRGFTGELFF. The full variable domain, rest sourced from reference TRBV5-1 and TRBJ2-2, is KAGVTQTPRYLIKTRGQQVTLSCSPISGHRSVSWYQQTPGQGLQFLFEYFSETQRNKGNFPGRFSGRQFSNSRSEMNVSTLELGDSALYLCASSHRDRGFTGELFFGEGSRLTVL.